These T cell receptor beta chains were read from a single sample in a study of T-cell reconstitution after alpha-beta-depleted transplantation in children. A single record per CDR3 protein comes from TCRdb applying MiXCR to the PCR reads. The table records over 400,000 distinct CDR3 sequences, around two fifths of them present only once. Material: PBMCs, obtained before TCRalphabeta/CD19-depleted stem cell transplant. The receptors derive from a girl under 10 years old with aplastic anemia, due to receive a stem cell transplant. Each CDR3 is given with its conserved first and last residue. A D gene is named only where the DNA matches it firmly. Expanded clones get a size class; other rows say once, few or many, or leave the size out.

clone_size: .
v_call: TRBV11-1
j_call: TRBJ2-3
d_call: TRBD2
cdr3_nt: TGTGCCAGCAGCTTCGTCCGGGGACTAGCGGGGGATCGCACAGATACGCAGTATTTT
cdr3_aa: CASSFVRGLAGDRTDTQYF

clone_size: few
v_call: TRBV11-2
j_call: TRBJ2-7
d_call: TRBD2
cdr3_nt: TGTGCCAGCAGCTTAGTTAGTCTAGCGGGACCCTACGAGCAGTACTTC
cdr3_aa: CASSLVSLAGPYEQYF

clone_size: .
v_call: TRBV12-3/TRBV12-4
j_call: TRBJ2-7
d_call: TRBD1
cdr3_nt: TGTGCCAGCAGTTTTTGGGACAGGACCTACGAGCAGTACTTC
cdr3_aa: CASSFWDRTYEQYF

clone_size: few
v_call: TRBV28
j_call: TRBJ2-5
d_call: TRBD2
cdr3_nt: TGTGCCAGCAGTCACACGAGAGGGACTAGCGGTTACTTAGAGACCCAGTACTTC
cdr3_aa: CASSHTRGTSGYLETQYF

clone_size: .
v_call: TRBV30
j_call: TRBJ2-1
d_call: .
cdr3_nt: TGTGCCTGGAGCACAAAGGGGGATGAGCAGTTCTTC
cdr3_aa: CAWSTKGDEQFF

clone_size: .
v_call: TRBV20-1
j_call: TRBJ2-1
d_call: TRBD2
cdr3_nt: TGCAGTGCTAGAGATCATGGGACTAGCGGGCCCTACAATGAGCAGTTCTTC
cdr3_aa: CSARDHGTSGPYNEQFF

clone_size: .
v_call: TRBV20-1
j_call: TRBJ2-2
d_call: .
cdr3_nt: TGCAGTGCTAGAGATCCAACCGGGAGAGGGTACACCGGGGAGCTGTTTTTT
cdr3_aa: CSARDPTGRGYTGELFF

clone_size: few
v_call: TRBV20-1
j_call: TRBJ1-1
d_call: .
cdr3_nt: TGCAGTGCTAGATCGGGGGACACTGAAGCTTTCTTT
cdr3_aa: CSARSGDTEAFF

clone_size: .
v_call: TRBV6-1
j_call: TRBJ1-1
d_call: .
cdr3_nt: TGTGCCAGCAGTGAAGAAGGGTACACTGAAGCTTTCTTT
cdr3_aa: CASSEEGYTEAFF

clone_size: few
v_call: TRBV12-3/TRBV12-4
j_call: TRBJ1-1
d_call: .
cdr3_nt: TGTGCCAGCAACTCTCCCCGGGGGCTGAACACTGAAGCTTTCTTT
cdr3_aa: CASNSPRGLNTEAFF

clone_size: .
v_call: TRBV12-3/TRBV12-4
j_call: TRBJ1-5
d_call: .
cdr3_nt: TGTGCCAGCAGTTTTAGGGTAGAGCAGCCCCAGCATTTT
cdr3_aa: CASSFRVEQPQHF

clone_size: .
v_call: TRBV20-1
j_call: TRBJ2-5
d_call: TRBD1
cdr3_nt: TGCAGTGCCCCGGACCTCGGACAGGGACAAATCGAGACCCAGTACTTC
cdr3_aa: CSAPDLGQGQIETQYF

clone_size: many
v_call: TRBV5-1
j_call: TRBJ1-6
d_call: .
cdr3_nt: TGCGCCAGCAGCTTGGAGTCTCCGGGGGGAAATTCACCCCTCCACTTT
cdr3_aa: CASSLESPGGNSPLHF

clone_size: once
v_call: TRBV12-3/TRBV12-4
j_call: TRBJ2-3
d_call: .
cdr3_nt: TGTGCCAGCAGCTTACGCCAAGGGGGCACAGATACGCAGTATTTT
cdr3_aa: CASSLRQGGTDTQYF

clone_size: .
v_call: TRBV20-1
j_call: TRBJ2-1
d_call: TRBD2
cdr3_nt: TGCAGTGCTAGAGCTCACCCACTAGCGGGGGACTGGATCTTC
cdr3_aa: CSARAHPLAGDWIF

clone_size: few
v_call: TRBV5-8
j_call: TRBJ2-7
d_call: .
cdr3_nt: TGTGCCAGCAGTTTTTCACCCGGGGTCCTTTGGGAGCAGTACTTC
cdr3_aa: CASSFSPGVLWEQYF

clone_size: many
v_call: TRBV20-1
j_call: TRBJ2-1
d_call: TRBD2
cdr3_nt: TGCAGTGCTAGCCGGGGGGAGGGGAATGAGCAGTTCTTC
cdr3_aa: CSASRGEGNEQFF

clone_size: many
v_call: TRBV7-9
j_call: TRBJ1-1
d_call: .
cdr3_nt: TGTGCCAGCAGCGCCGAACGCTTAAGGGCTTTCTTT
cdr3_aa: CASSAERLRAFF

clone_size: few
v_call: TRBV11-3
j_call: TRBJ2-1
d_call: TRBD1
cdr3_nt: TGTGCCAGCAGCCCAGGGACAGGGGACAATGAGCAGTTCTTC
cdr3_aa: CASSPGTGDNEQFF

clone_size: few
v_call: TRBV29-1
j_call: TRBJ2-7
d_call: TRBD1
cdr3_nt: TGCAGCGTTGAGGGGACAGGGTCGAGCTACGAGCAGTACTTC
cdr3_aa: CSVEGTGSSYEQYF

clone_size: once
v_call: TRBV7-8
j_call: TRBJ2-3
d_call: .
cdr3_nt: TGTGCCAGCAGCTTAGTAGCAGGCAGCCCCTCAGATACGCAGTATTTT
cdr3_aa: CASSLVAGSPSDTQYF

clone_size: .
v_call: TRBV4-3
j_call: TRBJ1-4
d_call: .
cdr3_nt: TGCGCCAGCAGCCAAGCGTCAGGGGTTGGGGAAAAACTGTTTTTT
cdr3_aa: CASSQASGVGEKLFF

clone_size: few
v_call: TRBV6-5
j_call: TRBJ2-7
d_call: TRBD2
cdr3_nt: TGTGCCAGCAGTTACTCGATAGCGGGAGAAGAGCAGTACTTC
cdr3_aa: CASSYSIAGEEQYF

clone_size: few
v_call: TRBV29-1
j_call: TRBJ1-2
d_call: .
cdr3_nt: TGCAGCGTTGTTAGAGGGTCTCAGGGCTATGGCTACACCTTC
cdr3_aa: CSVVRGSQGYGYTF

clone_size: many
v_call: TRBV20-1
j_call: TRBJ2-1
d_call: .
cdr3_nt: TGCAGTGCTACCGGGGGATACAATGAGCAGTTCTTC
cdr3_aa: CSATGGYNEQFF

clone_size: .
v_call: TRBV6-2/TRBV6-3
j_call: TRBJ2-7
d_call: .
cdr3_nt: TGTGCCAGCTGCCTCCTCGGCTCCTACGAGCAGTACTTC
cdr3_aa: CASCLLGSYEQYF

clone_size: .
v_call: TRBV5-1
j_call: TRBJ2-7
d_call: TRBD1
cdr3_nt: TGCGCCAGCAGCACCGGGACAGGGGGCGTTTACGAGCAGTACTTC
cdr3_aa: CASSTGTGGVYEQYF

clone_size: .
v_call: TRBV5-1
j_call: TRBJ2-5
d_call: TRBD2
cdr3_nt: TGCGCCAGCAGCCAGAACCGGGGGGGCAAGGAGACCCAGTACTTC
cdr3_aa: CASSQNRGGKETQYF

clone_size: .
v_call: TRBV5-1
j_call: TRBJ2-5
d_call: TRBD2
cdr3_nt: TGCGCCAGCAGCTTAGAGCTAGGCGGGAGCCAAGGGACCCAGTACTTC
cdr3_aa: CASSLELGGSQGTQYF

clone_size: .
v_call: TRBV9
j_call: TRBJ2-2
d_call: TRBD1
cdr3_nt: TGTGCCAGCAGCCTCCCGAAGACAGGGTACGACACCGGGGAGCTGTTTTTT
cdr3_aa: CASSLPKTGYDTGELFF

clone_size: many
v_call: TRBV19
j_call: TRBJ1-5
d_call: TRBD1
cdr3_nt: TGTGCCAGTAGCCGGGACAGGGGAGGCAATCAGCCCCAGCATTTT
cdr3_aa: CASSRDRGGNQPQHF

clone_size: .
v_call: TRBV19
j_call: TRBJ1-6
d_call: .
cdr3_nt: TGTGCCAGTAGCCCATCCGGAGGCAGGACAAATTCACCCCTCCACTTT
cdr3_aa: CASSPSGGRTNSPLHF

clone_size: .
v_call: TRBV29-1
j_call: TRBJ2-1
d_call: .
cdr3_nt: TGCAGCGTTCACCTCCTTGCGGCGGGTGGGGCTAATGAGCAGTTCTTC
cdr3_aa: CSVHLLAAGGANEQFF

clone_size: .
v_call: TRBV18
j_call: TRBJ2-2
d_call: TRBD2
cdr3_nt: TGTGCCAGCTCACCAACGCGACTAGCGGGAGACACCGGGGAGCTGTTTTTT
cdr3_aa: CASSPTRLAGDTGELFF

clone_size: .
v_call: TRBV6-2/TRBV6-3
j_call: TRBJ2-7
d_call: .
cdr3_nt: TGTGCCAGCAGTTACTCCCAGTATTACGAGCAGTACTTC
cdr3_aa: CASSYSQYYEQYF

clone_size: many
v_call: TRBV7-9
j_call: TRBJ2-7
d_call: .
cdr3_nt: TGTGCCAGCAGCCCTAGGGGGGGCCCCGAGCAGTACTTC
cdr3_aa: CASSPRGGPEQYF

clone_size: .
v_call: TRBV18
j_call: TRBJ2-7
d_call: .
cdr3_nt: TGTGCCAGCTCCAAAGGGCAGGCTTCAACCTCCTACGAGCAGTACTTC
cdr3_aa: CASSKGQASTSYEQYF

clone_size: .
v_call: TRBV5-1
j_call: TRBJ2-2
d_call: .
cdr3_nt: TGCGCCAGCAGCGGGCTAGTCGGTACCGGGGAGCTGTTTTTT
cdr3_aa: CASSGLVGTGELFF

clone_size: .
v_call: TRBV20-1
j_call: TRBJ1-2
d_call: .
cdr3_nt: TGCAGTGCTAGAAACCCCGGCAGAAACTATGGCTACACCTTC
cdr3_aa: CSARNPGRNYGYTF

clone_size: once
v_call: TRBV20-1
j_call: TRBJ2-1
d_call: TRBD2
cdr3_nt: TGCAGTGCTAGAGCTAGCGGGGTTCGCTACAATGAGCAGTTCTTC
cdr3_aa: CSARASGVRYNEQFF

clone_size: few
v_call: TRBV20-1
j_call: TRBJ2-7
d_call: TRBD1
cdr3_nt: TGCAGTGCTCGAGGAAGAACCGGGACAGGGCGGTACGAGCAGTACTTC
cdr3_aa: CSARGRTGTGRYEQYF

clone_size: .
v_call: TRBV10-3
j_call: TRBJ2-5
d_call: .
cdr3_nt: TGTGCCTCCCACGCACAGCTCGGGGAGACCCAGTACTTC
cdr3_aa: CASHAQLGETQYF

clone_size: .
v_call: TRBV7-9
j_call: TRBJ1-4
d_call: .
cdr3_nt: TGTGCCAGCAGCTTGCTCAAGGGGGGAGCGGGGAGCGAAAAACTGTTTTTT
cdr3_aa: CASSLLKGGAGSEKLFF

clone_size: .
v_call: TRBV20-1
j_call: TRBJ1-2
d_call: .
cdr3_nt: TGCAGCGCTACCGCCGGGACGGACCTTTATGGCTACACCTTC
cdr3_aa: CSATAGTDLYGYTF

clone_size: few
v_call: TRBV29-1
j_call: TRBJ2-1
d_call: .
cdr3_nt: TGCAGCGTCGGGGATGAGCAGTTCTTC
cdr3_aa: CSVGDEQFF

clone_size: .
v_call: TRBV20-1
j_call: TRBJ1-5
d_call: TRBD1
cdr3_nt: TGCAGTGCTAGGATAACAGGGGGCAATCAGCCCCAGCATTTT
cdr3_aa: CSARITGGNQPQHF

clone_size: many
v_call: TRBV27
j_call: TRBJ2-7
d_call: TRBD2
cdr3_nt: TGTGCCAGCGCTCTCGGACTAGCGGCTTCCTACGAGCAGTACTTC
cdr3_aa: CASALGLAASYEQYF

clone_size: few
v_call: TRBV10-2
j_call: TRBJ2-2
d_call: TRBD1
cdr3_nt: TGCGCCAGCAGTAGACAGGGATGGGGGAACACCGGGGAGCTGTTTTTT
cdr3_aa: CASSRQGWGNTGELFF